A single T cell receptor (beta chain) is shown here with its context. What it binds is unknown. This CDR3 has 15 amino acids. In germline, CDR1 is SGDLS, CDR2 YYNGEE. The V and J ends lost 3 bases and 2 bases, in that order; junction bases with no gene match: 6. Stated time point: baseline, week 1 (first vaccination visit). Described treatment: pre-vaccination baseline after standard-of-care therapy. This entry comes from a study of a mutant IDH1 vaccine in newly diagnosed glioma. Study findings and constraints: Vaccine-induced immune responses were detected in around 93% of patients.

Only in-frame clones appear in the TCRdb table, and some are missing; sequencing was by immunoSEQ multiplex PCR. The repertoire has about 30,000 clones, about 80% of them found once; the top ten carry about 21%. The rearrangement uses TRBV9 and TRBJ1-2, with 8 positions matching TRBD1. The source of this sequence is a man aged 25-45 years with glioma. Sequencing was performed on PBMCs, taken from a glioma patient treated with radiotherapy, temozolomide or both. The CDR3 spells CASSAETGENYGYTF. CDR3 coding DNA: TGTGCCAGCAGCGCCGAGACAGGGGAAAACTATGGCTACACCTTC. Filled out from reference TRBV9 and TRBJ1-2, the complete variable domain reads DSGVTQTPKHLITATGQRVTLRCSPRSGDLSVYWYQQSLDQGLQFLIQYYNGEERAKGNILERFSAQQFPDLHSELNLSSLELGDSALYFCASSAETGENYGYTFGSGTRLTVV.